Listed here are 14 T cell receptor beta chains from one sample, sequenced in a study of T cell responses to AZD1222 COVID-19 vaccine. Libraries were prepared by immunoSEQ multiplex PCR; TCRdb keeps only in-frame clonotypes and omits some of them. Of more than 95,000 clones listed, around 80% are singletons. The sequenced sample was peripheral blood, obtained on day 0 of AZD1222 vaccination. These TCRs come from an adult in good health.

This chain links TRBV12-5 with TRBJ1-2, with TRBD1 matching over 9 bases. After removal of 6 bases from V and 7 bases from J, the junction contained 12 bases not matched to a gene. CDR1 is LGHNT, CDR2 FRNRAP, per germline. The CDR3 is made up of 15 amino acids. The CDR3 loop reads CASGSPNRDRAGYTF. For the CDR3, the DNA is TGTGCTAGTGGCTCGCCAAACCGGGACAGGGCTGGCTACACCTTC.

This rearrangement joins TRBV9 to TRBJ2-7; D might be TRBD1 (5 bases). Germline lookup yields CDR1 SGDLS and CDR2 YYNGEE. V was trimmed by 0 bases and J by 2 bases, leaving 9 bases between them. The CDR3 loop spans 14 amino acids. CDR3 nucleotide sequence: TGTGCCAGCAGCGTAGGCGACAGAACCTACGAGCAGTACTTC. As protein: CASSVGDRTYEQYF.

This clone was counted only a few times. This sequence joins TRBV5-6 and TRBJ2-7; the D gene is possibly TRBD1 (6 bases). Trimming took off 4 bases at V and 2 bases at J, with 13 bases between the two ends. The germline V gene has CDR1 SGHDT and CDR2 YYEEEE. The CDR3 totals 14 residues. The CDR3 coding sequence is TGTGCCAGCAGCCCCCGACAGGAGACCTACGAGCAGTACTTC. As protein: CASSPRQETYEQYF.

V is TRBV4-3 and J is TRBJ2-1, with 10 bases lining up with TRBD2. Germline CDR1 LGHNA, CDR2 YSLEER. Germline trimming cut 2 bases from V and 5 bases from J; bases unmatched to any gene: 9. The CDR3 length is 17 residues. CDR3 bases: TGCGCCAGCAGCCAATGGCCCGGGACTAGCGACGACAATGAGCAGTTCTTC. This gives the protein CASSQWPGTSDDNEQFF.

This clone has at least ten counts. The genes are TRBV5-5 and TRBJ1-5; 8 bases map to TRBD1. The CDR3 totals 16 residues. V lost 0 bases, J lost 6 bases, and 8 bases stayed unmatched. Germline V gene lookup returns CDR1 SGHKS and CDR2 YYEKEE (reference sequence). The CDR3 coding sequence is TGTGCCAGCAGCTTGGAAACAGGGGGAATTGGTCAGCCCCAGCATTTT. Translated, it gives CASSLETGGIGQPQHF.

J is TRBJ2-3 and V is TRBV13; D is unclear. V was shortened by 5 bases and J by 6 bases, with 6 bases between the two germline ends. Germline CDR1 PRHDT, CDR2 FYEKMQ (reference sequence). The length of the CDR3 is 11 residues. In DNA, the CDR3 is TGTGCCAGCAGCCCCACCGATACGCAGTATTTT. It encodes CASSPTDTQYF.

The V call is TRBV3-1 (or the pseudogene TRBV3-2), the J call TRBJ1-1; unclear D gene. In germline, CDR1 is LGHDT, CDR2 YNNKEL (reference sequence). The CDR3 has 11 amino acids. V lost 8 bases and J 4 bases, leaving 8 bases between the germline ends. The CDR3 loop is CASCSSTEAFF. The CDR3 DNA sequence: TGTGCCAGCTGTTCAAGCACTGAAGCTTTCTTT.

The chain carries TRBV7-9 and TRBJ1-1, with unresolved D. The CDR3 totals 12 residues. The V and J ends lost 0 bases and 4 bases respectively, with 3 bases between them. Per germline, CDR1 SEHNR and CDR2 FQNEAQ (reference sequence). CDR3 coding DNA: TGTGCCAGCAGCTTAGCGACCACTGAAGCTTTCTTT. Protein sequence: CASSLATTEAFF.

The chain employs TRBV3-1 (or the pseudogene TRBV3-2) and TRBJ2-3; unclear D gene. Germline V gene sequence: CDR1 LGHDT, CDR2 YNNKEL (reference sequence). V lost 4 bases, J lost 3 bases, and 5 bases lay in between. The CDR3 has 12 residues. This CDR3 is CASSLFTDTQYF. The CDR3 DNA follows: TGTGCCAGCAGCCTATTTACAGATACGCAGTATTTT.

The chain has TRBV2 and TRBJ1-1, with unresolved D. The CDR3 totals 13 residues. The germline V gene encodes CDR1 SNHLY and CDR2 FYNNEI. V lost 7 bases and J lost 5, with 14 bases in between. This chain's CDR3 is CASILAPGTEAFF. CDR3 sequence (DNA): TGTGCCAGCATATTAGCCCCGGGAACTGAAGCTTTCTTT.

The CDR3 nucleotides are TGTGCCTGGAGTGTACTTGGACAGTCGAAAGCCAAAAACATTCAGTACTTC. It yields the protein CAWSVLGQSKAKNIQYF. V is TRBV30 and J is TRBJ2-4, with a tentative D call TRBD1 (6 bases). With 0 bases removed from V and 0 bases from J, the gap between germline ends came to 15 bases. Germline V lookup: CDR1 GTSNPN, CDR2 SVGIG (reference sequence). The CDR3 length is 17 residues.

The rearrangement links TRBV5-1 to TRBJ2-1, with TRBD2 identical over 8 bases. J lost 0 bases, V lost 5 bases, and 4 bases had no gene match. Germline loops: CDR1 SGHRS, CDR2 YFSETQ. This CDR3 has 15 amino acids. CDR3: CASSSGVSSYNEQFF. As DNA, the CDR3 is TGCGCCAGCAGTAGCGGGGTAAGCTCCTACAATGAGCAGTTCTTC. Based on the CDR3 plus reference TRBV5-1 and TRBJ2-1, the full variable domain is KAGVTQTPRYLIKTRGQQVTLSCSPISGHRSVSWYQQTPGQGLQFLFEYFSETQRNKGNFPGRFSGRQFSNSRSEMNVSTLELGDSALYLCASSSGVSSYNEQFFGPGTRLTVL.

V usage is TRBV2 and J usage is TRBJ1-2; 8 nucleotides align to TRBD1. The CDR3 is 13 residues long. Germline trimming cut 3 bases from V and 6 bases from J; bases unmatched to any gene: 3. Germline CDR1 SNHLY, CDR2 FYNNEI. The CDR3 coding sequence is TGTGCCAGCAGTGACAAGACAGGGGATGGCTACACCTTC. Translation gives CASSDKTGDGYTF.

The genes are TRBV7-9 and TRBJ1-2; the D gene is possibly TRBD1 (5 bases). The length of the CDR3 is 14 residues. CDR1 SEHNR and CDR2 FQNEAQ come from the germline V gene (reference sequence). The germline V and J ends were trimmed by 5 bases and 4 bases, with 14 bases remaining between them. The CDR3 sequence: CASSPQGLFYGYTF. Here the CDR3 DNA reads TGTGCCAGCAGCCCTCAGGGTCTCTTCTATGGCTACACCTTC.